Detailed here is one T cell receptor (beta chain). The treatment was: oral pan-JAK inhibitor, 5-10 mg twice daily. This CDR3 region has 14 residues. V lost 5 bases to trimming and J lost 5 bases; unmatched junction nucleotides: 6. Germline V lookup: CDR1 SGHAT, CDR2 FQNNGV. This sample was taken from a study of CD8+ T cells in alopecia areata. Extraction and reverse transcription of RNA yielded cDNA as the sequencing template. Sequencing was performed with immunoSEQ multiplex PCR; in TCRdb, only in-frame clones are kept and a portion is missing. The sample includes 95,000 to 100,000 clones, approximately 60% of them seen just once.

V gene TRBV11-2 combines with J gene TRBJ1-2, with 9 bases that match TRBD1. The sample in question was CD8+ T cells sorted from blood, obtained at week 4, from a patient treated with tofacitinib. The TCR comes from a human donor with alopecia areata. The CDR3 spells CASSARDREYGYTF. Written as DNA, the CDR3 is TGTGCCAGCAGCGCCAGGGACAGGGAATATGGCTACACCTTC.